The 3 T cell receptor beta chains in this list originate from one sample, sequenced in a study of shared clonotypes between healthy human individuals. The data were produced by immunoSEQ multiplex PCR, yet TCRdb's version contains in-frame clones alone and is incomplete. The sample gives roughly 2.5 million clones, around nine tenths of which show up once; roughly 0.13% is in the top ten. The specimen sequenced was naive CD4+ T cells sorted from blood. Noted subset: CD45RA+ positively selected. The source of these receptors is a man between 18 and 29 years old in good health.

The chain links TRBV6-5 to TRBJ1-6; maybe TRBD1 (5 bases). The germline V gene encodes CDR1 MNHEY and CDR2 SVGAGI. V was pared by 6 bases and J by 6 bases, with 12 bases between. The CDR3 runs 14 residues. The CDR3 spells CASSSGGVNSPLHF. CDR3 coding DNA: TGTGCCAGCAGCAGTGGAGGGGTTAATTCACCCCTCCACTTT.

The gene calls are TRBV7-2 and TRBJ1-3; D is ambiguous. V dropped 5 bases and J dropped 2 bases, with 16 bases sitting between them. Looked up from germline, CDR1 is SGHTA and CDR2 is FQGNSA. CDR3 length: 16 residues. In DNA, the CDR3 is TGTGCCAGCAGCCACGAAACCCTCGGGGCTGGAAACACCATATATTTT. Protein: CASSHETLGAGNTIYF.

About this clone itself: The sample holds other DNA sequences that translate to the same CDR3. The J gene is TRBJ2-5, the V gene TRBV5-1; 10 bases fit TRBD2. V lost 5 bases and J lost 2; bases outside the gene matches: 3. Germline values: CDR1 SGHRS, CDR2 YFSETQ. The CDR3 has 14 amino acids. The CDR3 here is CASSLAGGQETQYF. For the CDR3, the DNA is TGCGCCAGCAGTTTAGCGGGGGGTCAAGAGACCCAGTACTTC.